The 32 T cell receptor beta chains in this list originate from one sample, sequenced in a study of T cell responses to AZD1222 COVID-19 vaccine. Sequenced by immunoSEQ multiplex PCR; TCRdb stores in-frame clones only, minus some. Here the sample spans approximately 79,000 clones, around nine tenths being singletons. Specimen: peripheral blood, collected on day 0 of AZD1222 vaccination. Receptors were obtained from an adult in good health.

The CDR3 loop reads CATSDLKRNQETQYF. The CDR3 DNA sequence: TGTGCCACCAGTGATCTCAAGCGTAACCAAGAGACCCAGTACTTC. The V gene is TRBV24-1, the J gene TRBJ2-5; D not resolved. The CDR3 sequence is 15 residues long. The V end lost 3 bases, the J end lost 0 bases, and 10 bases lay between the germline ends. CDR1 and CDR2 from the germline V gene are KGHDR and SFDVKD.

The chain carries TRBV13 and TRBJ2-1, with D perhaps matching TRBD2 (7 bases). Germline assignment: CDR1 PRHDT and CDR2 FYEKMQ (reference sequence). V lost 4 bases and J lost 6, with 13 bases in between. This CDR3 comprises 14 residues. CDR3 DNA sequence: TGTGCCAGCAGCTCCTTAGGGGGGGGCAATGAGCAGTTCTTC. Protein: CASSSLGGGNEQFF. Combining the CDR3 with reference TRBV13 and TRBJ2-1 gives the whole variable domain AAGVIQSPRHLIKEKRETATLKCYPIPRHDTVYWYQQGPGQDPQFLISFYEKMQSDKGSIPDRFSAQQFSDYHSELNMSSLELGDSALYFCASSSLGGGNEQFFGPGTRLTVL.

The rearrangement uses TRBV3-1 (or the pseudogene TRBV3-2) and TRBJ1-6; D not resolved. With 3 bases removed from V and 4 bases from J, the gap between germline ends came to 7 bases. The length of the CDR3 is 14 residues. Germline V gene data show CDR1 as LGHDT and CDR2 as YNNKEL (reference sequence). The CDR3 DNA follows: TGTGCCAGCAGCCAGGAGGAGTATAATTCACCCCTCCACTTT. This sequence encodes CASSQEEYNSPLHF.

CDR3 amino acids: CASSESIVGKETQYF. CDR3 coding DNA: TGCGCCAGCAGTGAGTCGATAGTGGGGAAAGAGACCCAGTACTTC. The chain links TRBV10-1 to TRBJ2-5; no reliable D call. Trimming took off 0 bases at V and 3 bases at J, with 11 bases between the two ends. The CDR3 loop spans 15 amino acids. CDR1 and CDR2 from the germline V gene are WNHNN and SYGVQD (reference sequence).

This chain links TRBV10-3 with TRBJ1-1, with TRBD1 as a possible D gene (6 bases). Germline V gene data show CDR1 as ENHRY and CDR2 as SYGVKD. The CDR3 consists of 15 residues. The V end was cut by 0 bases, the J end by 3 bases, with 11 bases between. In DNA, the CDR3 is TGTGCCATCAGTGAGTCCAGCAGGGGTGACACTGAAGCTTTCTTT. Protein sequence: CAISESSRGDTEAFF.

The gene calls are TRBV30 and TRBJ1-2; 7 bases fit TRBD1. The length of the CDR3 is 17 residues. Unmatched junction bases numbered 12, after V lost 0 bases and J lost 2 bases. CDR1 is GTSNPN and CDR2 is SVGIG in the germline V gene (reference sequence). Here the CDR3 DNA reads TGTGCCTGGAGTGTCACCCGCGGGACAGCTTTAAACTATGGCTACACCTTC. As protein: CAWSVTRGTALNYGYTF.

V usage is TRBV28 and J usage is TRBJ2-7; tentative D call: TRBD1 (6 bases). The V gene's germline CDR1 is MDHEN and CDR2 SYDVKM. The V end lost 7 bases, the J end lost 7 bases, and 20 bases lay between the germline ends. The CDR3 loop spans 14 amino acids. This CDR3 is CASNPDSLPWEQYV. As DNA, the CDR3 is TGTGCCAGCAACCCGGACAGCCTCCCCTGGGAGCAGTACGTC.

The gene calls are TRBV28 and TRBJ2-7, with D possibly being TRBD1 (6 bases). The CDR3 extends over 14 amino acids. The V and J ends lost 7 bases and 0 bases respectively, with 13 bases between them. Germline lookup yields CDR1 MDHEN and CDR2 SYDVKM. The CDR3 DNA reads TGTGCCAGCACCTTGGGACATAGCTCCTACGAGCAGTACGTC. The encoded protein is CASTLGHSSYEQYV.

V usage is TRBV5-8 and J usage is TRBJ1-3; D possibly corresponds to TRBD1 (5 bases). CDR1 and CDR2 (germline): SGHTS, YDEGEE. The V end was cut by 4 bases, the J end by 0 bases, with 17 bases between. The CDR3 is 17 residues long. CDR3 in amino acids: CASSPRGGAYSGNTIYF. Here the CDR3 DNA reads TGTGCCAGCAGCCCGCGGGGGGGAGCCTACTCTGGAAACACCATATATTTT.

The chain employs TRBV20-1 and TRBJ2-7; TRBD2 might be the D (6 bases). Germline CDR1 and CDR2: DFQATT and SNEGSKA (reference sequence). CDR3 length equals 14 residues. The V end was cut by 3 bases, the J end by 2 bases, with 14 bases between. The CDR3: CSASLAVGPYEQYF. CDR3 DNA sequence: TGCAGTGCTAGTTTAGCGGTGGGCCCCTACGAGCAGTACTTC.

The chain is built from TRBV2 and TRBJ1-2; 9 nucleotides match TRBD1. V was pared by 1 base and J by 7 bases, with 4 bases of the junction left unmatched. Germline V gene sequence: CDR1 SNHLY, CDR2 FYNNEI. This CDR3 is built from 14 residues. CDR3: CASSEVGTGRGYTF. The CDR3 DNA follows: TGTGCCAGCAGTGAAGTCGGGACAGGGCGTGGCTACACCTTC.

This chain uses TRBV18 with TRBJ2-1, with a tentative D call TRBD2 (6 bases). The V gene lost 6 bases and the J gene lost 0 bases, with 18 bases spanning the gap. The CDR3 extends over 17 amino acids. CDR1 and CDR2 from the germline V gene are KGHSH and LQKENI. The CDR3: CASSPRAGRSSYNEQFF. CDR3 DNA: TGTGCCAGCTCCCCCAGAGCGGGTAGAAGCTCCTACAATGAGCAGTTCTTC.

This chain connects TRBV28 to TRBJ1-2; D not resolved. Germline V gene lookup returns CDR1 MDHEN and CDR2 SYDVKM. Trimming stripped 4 bases from V and 5 bases from J, with 11 bases between. The CDR3 is 13 amino acids. The CDR3, as DNA: TGTGCCAGCAGTTCCCCCGGAGCTTATGGCTACACCTTC. Protein sequence: CASSSPGAYGYTF.

The J gene is TRBJ1-6, the V gene TRBV6-5; D not resolved. CDR1 and CDR2 (germline): MNHEY, SVGAGI. This CDR3 spans 13 amino acids. With 0 bases removed from V and 14 bases from J, the gap between germline ends came to 11 bases. As DNA, the CDR3 is TGTGCCAGCAGTTACTCGGTTCCACGGACCCTCCACTTT. It encodes CASSYSVPRTLHF.

The DNA for the CDR3 is TGCGCCAGCAGCCAAGAACGTCTATACGGCTACACCTTC. Amino acid sequence: CASSQERLYGYTF. The rearrangement uses TRBV4-1 and TRBJ1-2, with D hard to call. Germline CDR1 is MGHRA and CDR2 is YSYEKL. This CDR3 contains 13 residues. Between the trimmed V and J ends, which lost 0 bases and 8 bases, there was a span of 10 bases.

CDR3 amino acids: CSVGTSGRADTQYF. CDR3 coding DNA: TGCAGCGTTGGAACTAGCGGGAGGGCAGATACGCAGTATTTT. The chain is built from TRBV29-1 and TRBJ2-3, with 13 bases aligning to TRBD2. CDR3 size: 14 residues. With V trimmed by 4 bases and J by 4 bases, 2 bases remained unmatched. Germline V gives CDR1 SQVTM, CDR2 ANQGSEA.

This clone was recorded once. V and J are TRBV3-1 (or the pseudogene TRBV3-2) and TRBJ1-1; perhaps TRBD1 as D (6 bases). The CDR3 has 14 amino acids. Germline CDR1 and CDR2: LGHDT and YNNKEL (reference sequence). V lost 4 bases and J lost 4, with 13 bases in between. The CDR3 loop reads CASSRNRAFTEAFF. The DNA for the CDR3 is TGTGCCAGCAGCCGAAACAGGGCTTTCACTGAAGCTTTCTTT.

The chain joins TRBV7-9 to TRBJ2-1; no definite D call. V was trimmed by 5 bases and J by 9 bases, leaving 8 bases between them. Germline CDR1 SEHNR, CDR2 FQNEAQ (reference sequence). This CDR3 contains 11 residues. Written as DNA, the CDR3 is TGTGCCAGCAGCGCTGGGGTTGAGCAGTTCTTC. This codes for CASSAGVEQFF.

This chain connects TRBV5-4 to TRBJ1-4; unclear D gene. CDR1 SGHNT and CDR2 YYREEE come from the germline V gene (reference sequence). This CDR3 is 12 amino acids long. Between the trimmed V and J ends, which lost 3 bases and 5 bases, there was a span of 5 bases. CDR3 bases: TGTGCCAGCAGCTCCGGAAATGAAAAACTGTTTTTT. Encoded protein: CASSSGNEKLFF.

The gene calls are TRBV28 and TRBJ2-7; possible D gene TRBD1, 5 bases. The CDR3 sequence is 14 residues long. The V end was cut by 6 bases, the J end by 2 bases, with 14 bases between. Germline V gives CDR1 MDHEN, CDR2 SYDVKM. In DNA form, the CDR3 reads TGTGCCAGCAGGGGCTCACAGGCCCCCTACGAGCAGTACTTC. The encoded protein is CASRGSQAPYEQYF.

V and J are TRBV3-1 (or the pseudogene TRBV3-2) and TRBJ2-2; D is unclear. V was cut by 3 bases and J by 3 bases, with 2 bases left in between. This CDR3 contains 12 residues. Looked up from germline, CDR1 is LGHDT and CDR2 is YNNKEL (reference sequence). The CDR3 DNA follows: TGTGCCAGCAGCCAGTACACCGGGGAGCTGTTTTTT. Protein sequence: CASSQYTGELFF.

V is TRBV29-1 and J is TRBJ1-1; 7 nucleotides line up with TRBD1. The CDR3 is made up of 12 amino acids. CDR1 and CDR2 from the germline V gene are SQVTM and ANQGSEA. The V segment lost 5 bases and the J segment 4 bases; nucleotides outside the gene matches: 4. The CDR3 reads CSVCDRATEAFF. Here the CDR3 DNA reads TGCAGCGTTTGCGACAGGGCCACTGAAGCTTTCTTT.

This clone was observed once. This chain links TRBV29-1 with TRBJ1-2, with D possibly TRBD1 on 6 matching bases. This CDR3 has 12 amino acids. CDR1 is SQVTM, CDR2 ANQGSEA, per germline. The V and J ends lost 7 bases and 3 bases respectively, with 12 bases between them. CDR3 protein: CSARTEDYGYTF. The CDR3 coding sequence is TGCAGCGCCAGGACAGAAGACTATGGCTACACCTTC.

This chain uses TRBV20-1 with TRBJ1-5, with D possibly matching TRBD1 (5 bases). The CDR3 contains 16 residues. Germline CDR1 DFQATT, CDR2 SNEGSKA (reference sequence). V was shortened by 3 bases and J by 0 bases, with 15 bases between the two germline ends. The CDR3, as DNA: TGCAGTGCTAGTAAGTTTTCGGGGCTTAGCAATCAGCCCCAGCATTTT. The encoded protein is CSASKFSGLSNQPQHF.

This chain links TRBV11-2 with TRBJ1-1; 12 nucleotides align to TRBD1. Germline-derived CDR1 and CDR2 are SGHAT and FQNNGV. This CDR3 comprises 16 residues. With V trimmed by 4 bases and J by 1 base, 4 bases remained unmatched. The CDR3 nucleotides read TGTGCCAGCAGCTGGGGACAGGGGGCGACGAACACTGAAGCTTTCTTT. This codes for CASSWGQGATNTEAFF.

The chain carries TRBV19 and TRBJ1-1; 10 nucleotides align to TRBD1. Per germline, CDR1 LNHDA and CDR2 SQIVND (reference sequence). Trimming cost V 5 bases and J 6 bases; bases outside gene matches: 9. This CDR3 is built from 15 residues. Here the CDR3 DNA reads TGTGCCAGTAGTCCTCGGACAGGGGGAAGTCCTGAAGCTTTCTTT. Its protein product is CASSPRTGGSPEAFF.

The rearrangement joins TRBV12-5 to TRBJ2-2; D remains ambiguous. The CDR3 runs to 14 residues. The V gene lost 0 bases and the J gene lost 7 bases, with 9 bases spanning the gap. Germline V gene data show CDR1 as LGHNT and CDR2 as FRNRAP. The CDR3 loop is CASGLVLLNGELFF. The CDR3 DNA reads TGTGCTAGTGGTTTGGTACTACTGAACGGGGAGCTGTTTTTT.

The CDR3 reads CASSLRPQSGYTF. CDR3 bases: TGTGCCAGCAGTTTACGGCCCCAATCGGGCTACACCTTC. This chain uses TRBV12-3 or TRBV12-4 with TRBJ1-2; D unresolved. The CDR3 is 13 amino acids. V dropped 2 bases and J dropped 8 bases, with 12 bases sitting between them.

The rearrangement links TRBV10-3 to TRBJ1-5; 7 positions match TRBD1. The junction had 4 bases not matched to a gene; V was cut back by 4 bases and J by 4 bases. CDR1 is ENHRY and CDR2 is SYGVKD in the germline V gene. This CDR3 has 14 amino acids. The CDR3 region is CAISAGRGNQPQHF. DNA for the CDR3: TGTGCCATCAGTGCGGGCAGGGGGAATCAGCCCCAGCATTTT.

V usage is TRBV30 and J usage is TRBJ2-2; D is perhaps TRBD2 (7 bases). V lost 3 bases and J lost 0, with 11 bases in between. Germline CDR1 is GTSNPN and CDR2 is SVGIG (reference sequence). The length of the CDR3 is 15 residues. The CDR3 DNA reads as TGTGCCTGGAGGCGCGGGGGCGCGAACACCGGGGAGCTGTTTTTT. Protein product: CAWRRGGANTGELFF. The full variable domain, with the rest looked up from reference TRBV30 and TRBJ2-2, is SQTIHQWPATLVQPVGSPLSLECTVEGTSNPNLYWYRQAAGRGLQLLFYSVGIGQISSEVPQNLSASRPQDRQFILSSKKLLLSDSGFYLCAWRRGGANTGELFFGEGSRLTVL.

In nucleotides, the CDR3 is TGTGCCATCAGTGAGTCCCAGGGGGCAGAAACTGAAGCTTTCTTT. Amino acid sequence: CAISESQGAETEAFF. The chain uses TRBV10-3 and TRBJ1-1, with 8 bases aligning to TRBD1. Unmatched junction bases numbered 5, after V lost 0 bases and J lost 5 bases. The CDR3 covers 15 residues. Germline-derived CDR1 and CDR2 are ENHRY and SYGVKD.

This clone appeared a few times. The chain couples TRBV3-1 (or the pseudogene TRBV3-2) to TRBJ2-2, with 7 nucleotides matching TRBD2. With 4 bases clipped from V and 6 bases from J, the junction kept 11 bases outside the gene matches. CDR3 length equals 16 residues. Germline CDR1 reads LGHDT; CDR2 reads YNNKEL (reference sequence). CDR3 DNA sequence: TGTGCCAGCAGCCCCGGGGGAGGGAGGCTGGCCGGGGAGCTGTTTTTT. Its protein product is CASSPGGGRLAGELFF.